Described below is a single TCR beta chain sequence and its context. In the PCR, 60 Vbeta and 13 Jbeta primers were used. TCRdb's copy holds only in-frame clones and misses some; the assay was immunoSEQ multiplex PCR. Of approximately 160,000 clones detected, approximately 62% appear once; the ten largest clones hold roughly 1.4%. The sample is drawn from a study of cytomegalovirus exposure and HLA in healthy donors. The CDR3 runs to 14 residues. V was clipped by 7 bases and J by 9 bases; unmatched bases: 9. Germline CDR1 and CDR2: MNHNS and SASEGT. Sequencing was done on a sample of PBMCs. This TCR was sampled from a man aged 45-65 years in good health and CMV-seronegative. This chain uses TRBV6-1 with TRBJ1-6, with 7 bases aligning to TRBD1. CDR3 in DNA: TGTGCCAGCAACCAACCGGGACAGATTTCACCCCTCCACTTT. Translated, it gives CASNQPGQISPLHF.